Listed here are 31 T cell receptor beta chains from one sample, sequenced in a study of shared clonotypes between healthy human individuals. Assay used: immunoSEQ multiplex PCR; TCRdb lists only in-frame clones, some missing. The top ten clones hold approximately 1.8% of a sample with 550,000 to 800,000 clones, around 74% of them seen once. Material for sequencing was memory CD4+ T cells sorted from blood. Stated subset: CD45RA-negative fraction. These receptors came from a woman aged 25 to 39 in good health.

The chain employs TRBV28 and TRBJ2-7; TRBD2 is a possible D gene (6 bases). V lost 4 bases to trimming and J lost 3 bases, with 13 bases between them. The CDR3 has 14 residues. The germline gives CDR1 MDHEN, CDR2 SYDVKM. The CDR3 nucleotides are TGTGCCAGCAGTTACCCGGGACTGAGCTACGAGCAGTACTTC. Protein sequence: CASSYPGLSYEQYF.

The CDR3 sequence: CASQGSGNQPQHF. The CDR3 coding sequence is TGTGCCAGTCAGGGATCGGGGAATCAGCCCCAGCATTTT. The chain uses TRBV6-1 and TRBJ1-5; a possible D gene is TRBD1 (5 bases). V was clipped by 9 bases and J by 4 bases, with 13 bases between them. The CDR3 runs 13 residues. Germline loops: CDR1 MNHNS, CDR2 SASEGT.

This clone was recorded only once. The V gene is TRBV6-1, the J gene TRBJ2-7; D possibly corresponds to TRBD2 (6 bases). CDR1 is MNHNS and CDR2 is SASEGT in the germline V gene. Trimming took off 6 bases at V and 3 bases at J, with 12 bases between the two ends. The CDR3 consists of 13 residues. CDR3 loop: CASRLTRYYEQYF. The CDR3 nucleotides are TGTGCCAGCAGGCTGACTAGATACTACGAGCAGTACTTC.

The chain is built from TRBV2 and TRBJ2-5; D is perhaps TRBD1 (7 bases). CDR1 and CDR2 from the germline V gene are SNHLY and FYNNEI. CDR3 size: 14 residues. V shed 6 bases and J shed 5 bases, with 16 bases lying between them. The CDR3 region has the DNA TGTGCCAGCAGCAGGGGGGCTGACGTGGAGACCCAGTACTTC. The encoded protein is CASSRGADVETQYF.

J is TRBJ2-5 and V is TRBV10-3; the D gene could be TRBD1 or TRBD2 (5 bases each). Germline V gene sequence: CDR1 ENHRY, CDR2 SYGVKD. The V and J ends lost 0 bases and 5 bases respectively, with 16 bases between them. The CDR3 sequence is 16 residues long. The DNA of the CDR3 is TGTGCCATCAGTGAGTCTTTTGGTCGAGGGGAGGAGACCCAGTACTTC. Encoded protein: CAISESFGRGEETQYF.

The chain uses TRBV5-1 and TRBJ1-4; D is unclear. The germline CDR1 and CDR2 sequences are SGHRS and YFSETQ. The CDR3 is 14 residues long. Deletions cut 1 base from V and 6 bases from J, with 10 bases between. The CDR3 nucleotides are TGCGCCAGCAGCTTGCTGGTCGGCGATGAAAAACTGTTTTTT. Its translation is CASSLLVGDEKLFF.

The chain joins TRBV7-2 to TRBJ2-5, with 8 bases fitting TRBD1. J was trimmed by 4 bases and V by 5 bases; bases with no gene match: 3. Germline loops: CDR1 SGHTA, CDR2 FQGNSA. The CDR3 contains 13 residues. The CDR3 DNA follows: TGTGCCAGCAGCCGACAGGGGCGAGAGACCCAGTACTTC. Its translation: CASSRQGRETQYF. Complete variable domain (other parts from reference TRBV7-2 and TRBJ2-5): GAGVSQSPSNKVTEKGKDVELRCDPISGHTALYWYRQSLGQGLEFLIYFQGNSAPDKSGLPSDRFSAERTGGSVSTLTIQRTQQEDSAVYLCASSRQGRETQYFGPGTRLLVL.

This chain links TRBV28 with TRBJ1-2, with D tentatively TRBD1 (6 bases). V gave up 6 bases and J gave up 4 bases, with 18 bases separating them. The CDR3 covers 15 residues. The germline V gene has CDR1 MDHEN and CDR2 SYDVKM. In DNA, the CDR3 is TGTGCCAGCAGCCTACTCGGGGGCGCGGGCTATGGCTACACCTTC. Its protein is CASSLLGGAGYGYTF.

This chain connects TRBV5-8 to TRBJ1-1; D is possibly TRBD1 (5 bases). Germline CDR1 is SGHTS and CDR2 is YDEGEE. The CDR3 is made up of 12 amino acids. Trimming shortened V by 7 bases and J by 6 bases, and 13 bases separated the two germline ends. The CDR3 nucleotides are TGTGCCAGCCGCAGGGTGGGGTCTGAAGCTTTCTTT. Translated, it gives CASRRVGSEAFF.

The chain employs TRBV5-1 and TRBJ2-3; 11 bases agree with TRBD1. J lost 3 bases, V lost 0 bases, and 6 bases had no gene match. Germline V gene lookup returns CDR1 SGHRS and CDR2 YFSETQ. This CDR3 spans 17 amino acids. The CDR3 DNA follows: TGCGCCAGCAGCTTGGCCGTAGGACAGGGGGCGACAGATACGCAGTATTTT. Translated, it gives CASSLAVGQGATDTQYF. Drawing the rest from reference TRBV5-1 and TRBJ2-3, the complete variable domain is KAGVTQTPRYLIKTRGQQVTLSCSPISGHRSVSWYQQTPGQGLQFLFEYFSETQRNKGNFPGRFSGRQFSNSRSEMNVSTLELGDSALYLCASSLAVGQGATDTQYFGPGTRLTVL.

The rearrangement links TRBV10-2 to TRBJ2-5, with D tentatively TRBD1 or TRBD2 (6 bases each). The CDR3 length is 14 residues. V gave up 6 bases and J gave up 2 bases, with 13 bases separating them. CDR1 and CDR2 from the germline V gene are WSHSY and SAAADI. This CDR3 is CASSGGGTQETQYF. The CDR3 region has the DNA TGCGCCAGCAGCGGCGGCGGGACACAAGAGACCCAGTACTTC.

The CDR3 bases are TGTGCCAGCAGTGTTCAGCGGGAGGGGATCGAGCAGTACTTC. Protein: CASSVQREGIEQYF. The chain uses TRBV28 and TRBJ2-7; TRBD2 matches 10 bases. The J segment lost 6 bases and the V segment lost 5 bases, leaving 7 bases of the junction unmatched. Per the germline V gene, CDR1 is MDHEN and CDR2 is SYDVKM. The length of the CDR3 is 14 residues.

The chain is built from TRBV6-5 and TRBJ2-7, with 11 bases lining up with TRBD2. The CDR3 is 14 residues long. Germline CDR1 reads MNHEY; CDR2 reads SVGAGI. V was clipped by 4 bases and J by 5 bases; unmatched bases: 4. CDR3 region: CASSFTSGSHEQYF. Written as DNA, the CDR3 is TGTGCCAGCAGTTTCACTAGCGGGAGTCACGAGCAGTACTTC.

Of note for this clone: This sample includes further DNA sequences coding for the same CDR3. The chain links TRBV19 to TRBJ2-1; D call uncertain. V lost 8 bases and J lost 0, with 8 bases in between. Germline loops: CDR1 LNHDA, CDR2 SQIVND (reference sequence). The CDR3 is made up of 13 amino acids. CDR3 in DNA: TGTGCCAGTGGACCAAGCTCCTACAATGAGCAGTTCTTC. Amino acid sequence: CASGPSSYNEQFF. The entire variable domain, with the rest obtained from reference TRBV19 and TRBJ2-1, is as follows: DGGITQSPKYLFRKEGQNVTLSCEQNLNHDAMYWYRQDPGQGLRLIYYSQIVNDFQKGDIAEGYSVSREKKESFPLTVTSAQKNPTAFYLCASGPSSYNEQFFGPGTRLTVL.

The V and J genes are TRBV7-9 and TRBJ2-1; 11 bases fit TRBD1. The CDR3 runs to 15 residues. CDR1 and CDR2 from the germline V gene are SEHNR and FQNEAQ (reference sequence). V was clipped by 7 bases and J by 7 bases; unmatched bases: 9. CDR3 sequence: CASKVMDRGPNEQFF. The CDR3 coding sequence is TGTGCCAGCAAAGTAATGGACAGGGGGCCAAATGAGCAGTTCTTC. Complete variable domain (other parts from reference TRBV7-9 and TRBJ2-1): DTGVSQNPRHKITKRGQNVTFRCDPISEHNRLYWYRQTLGQGPEFLTYFQNEAQLEKSRLLSDRFSAERPKGSFSTLEIQRTEQGDSAMYLCASKVMDRGPNEQFFGPGTRLTVL.

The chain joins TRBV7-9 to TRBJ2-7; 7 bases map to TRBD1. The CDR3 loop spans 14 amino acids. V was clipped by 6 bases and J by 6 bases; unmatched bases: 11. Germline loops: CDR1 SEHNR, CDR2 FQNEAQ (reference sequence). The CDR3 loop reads CASSSPGQRTEQYF. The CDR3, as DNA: TGTGCCAGCAGTTCGCCGGGACAGAGGACCGAGCAGTACTTC.

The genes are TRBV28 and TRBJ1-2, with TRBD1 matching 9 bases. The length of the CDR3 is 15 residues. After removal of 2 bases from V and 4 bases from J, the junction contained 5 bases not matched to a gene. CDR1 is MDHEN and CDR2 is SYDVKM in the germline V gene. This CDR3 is CASSLPRTGVYGYTF. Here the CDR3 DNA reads TGTGCCAGCAGTTTACCACGGACAGGGGTCTATGGCTACACCTTC.

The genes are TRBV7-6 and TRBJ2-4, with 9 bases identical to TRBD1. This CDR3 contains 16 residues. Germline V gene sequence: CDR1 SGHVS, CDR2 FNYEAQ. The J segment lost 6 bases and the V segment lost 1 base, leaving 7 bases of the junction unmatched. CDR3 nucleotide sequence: TGTGCCAGCAGCTTAGATGGGACAGGGAAGAGAAACATTCAGTACTTC. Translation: CASSLDGTGKRNIQYF.

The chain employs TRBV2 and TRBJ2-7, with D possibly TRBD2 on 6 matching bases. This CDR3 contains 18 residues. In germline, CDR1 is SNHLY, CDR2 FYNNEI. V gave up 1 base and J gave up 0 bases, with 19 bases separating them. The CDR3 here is CASSEEVWGTSTSYEQYF. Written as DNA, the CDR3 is TGTGCCAGCAGTGAAGAAGTGTGGGGGACTTCAACCTCCTACGAGCAGTACTTC.

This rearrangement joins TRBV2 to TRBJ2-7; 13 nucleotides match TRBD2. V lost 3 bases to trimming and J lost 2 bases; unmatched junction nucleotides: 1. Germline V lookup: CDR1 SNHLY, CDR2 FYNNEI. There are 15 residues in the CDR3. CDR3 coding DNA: TGTGCCAGCAGTGAGGGACTAGCGGGGACCTACGAGCAGTACTTC. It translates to CASSEGLAGTYEQYF.

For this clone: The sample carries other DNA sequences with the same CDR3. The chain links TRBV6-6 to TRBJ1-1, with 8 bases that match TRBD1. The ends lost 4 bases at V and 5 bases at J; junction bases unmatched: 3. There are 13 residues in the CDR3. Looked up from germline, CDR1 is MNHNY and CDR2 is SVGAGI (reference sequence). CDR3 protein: CASSSTGGTEAFF. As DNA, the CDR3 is TGTGCCAGCAGTTCTACAGGGGGAACTGAAGCTTTCTTT.

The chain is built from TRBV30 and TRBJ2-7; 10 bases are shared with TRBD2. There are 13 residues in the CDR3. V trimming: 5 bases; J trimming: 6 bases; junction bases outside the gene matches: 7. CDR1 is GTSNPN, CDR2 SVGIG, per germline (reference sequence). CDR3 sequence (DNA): TGTGCCTGGCAAACTAGCGGGAAGTCCGAGCAGTACTTC. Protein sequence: CAWQTSGKSEQYF.

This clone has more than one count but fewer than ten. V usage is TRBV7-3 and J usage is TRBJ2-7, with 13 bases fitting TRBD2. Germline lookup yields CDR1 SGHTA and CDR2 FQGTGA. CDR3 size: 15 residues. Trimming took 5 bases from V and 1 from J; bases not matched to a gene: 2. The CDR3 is CASSEGLAGSYEQYF. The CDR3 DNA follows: TGTGCCAGCAGCGAGGGACTAGCGGGGTCCTACGAGCAGTACTTC. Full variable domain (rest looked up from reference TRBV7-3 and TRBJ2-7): GAGVSQTPSNKVTEKGKYVELRCDPISGHTALYWYRQSLGQGPEFLIYFQGTGAADDSGLPNDRFFAVRPEGSVSTLKIQRTERGDSAVYLCASSEGLAGSYEQYFGPGTRLTVT.

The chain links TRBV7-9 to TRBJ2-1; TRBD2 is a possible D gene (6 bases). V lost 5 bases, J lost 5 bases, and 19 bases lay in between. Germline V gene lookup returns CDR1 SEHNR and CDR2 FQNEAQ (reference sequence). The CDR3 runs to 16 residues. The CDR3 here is CASSPSRTSRNNEQFF. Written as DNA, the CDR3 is TGTGCCAGCAGCCCCAGCCGTACTAGCCGAAACAATGAGCAGTTCTTC.

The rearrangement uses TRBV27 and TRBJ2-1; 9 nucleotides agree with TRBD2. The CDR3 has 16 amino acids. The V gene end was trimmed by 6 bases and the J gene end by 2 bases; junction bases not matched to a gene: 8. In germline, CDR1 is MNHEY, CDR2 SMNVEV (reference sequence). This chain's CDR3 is CASSKDSGRTYNEQFF. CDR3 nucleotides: TGTGCCAGCAGCAAGGATAGCGGGAGAACCTACAATGAGCAGTTCTTC.

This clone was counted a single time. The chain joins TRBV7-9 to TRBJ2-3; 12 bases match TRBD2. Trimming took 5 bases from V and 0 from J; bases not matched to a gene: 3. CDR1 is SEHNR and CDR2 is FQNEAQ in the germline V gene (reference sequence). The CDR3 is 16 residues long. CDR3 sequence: CASSTGTSGSTDTQYF. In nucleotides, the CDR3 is TGTGCCAGCAGCACCGGGACTAGCGGGAGCACAGATACGCAGTATTTT. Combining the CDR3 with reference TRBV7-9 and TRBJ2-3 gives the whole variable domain DTGVSQNPRHKITKRGQNVTFRCDPISEHNRLYWYRQTLGQGPEFLTYFQNEAQLEKSRLLSDRFSAERPKGSFSTLEIQRTEQGDSAMYLCASSTGTSGSTDTQYFGPGTRLTVL.

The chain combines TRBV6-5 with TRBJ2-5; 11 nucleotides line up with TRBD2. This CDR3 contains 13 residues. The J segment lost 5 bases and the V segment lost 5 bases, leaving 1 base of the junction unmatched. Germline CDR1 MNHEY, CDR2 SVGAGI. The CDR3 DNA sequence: TGTGCCAGCAGTAGGACTAGCGGGGAGACCCAGTACTTC. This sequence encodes CASSRTSGETQYF.

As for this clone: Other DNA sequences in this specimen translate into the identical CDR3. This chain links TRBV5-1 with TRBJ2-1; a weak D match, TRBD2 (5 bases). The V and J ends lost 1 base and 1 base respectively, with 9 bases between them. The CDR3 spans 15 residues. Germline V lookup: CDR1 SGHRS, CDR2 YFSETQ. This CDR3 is CASSLSRGSYNEQFF. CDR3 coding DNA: TGCGCCAGCAGCTTGAGTCGAGGGTCCTACAATGAGCAGTTCTTC.

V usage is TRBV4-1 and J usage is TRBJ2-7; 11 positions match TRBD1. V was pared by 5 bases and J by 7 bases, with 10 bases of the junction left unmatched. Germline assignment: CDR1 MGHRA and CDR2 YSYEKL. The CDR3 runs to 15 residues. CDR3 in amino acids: CASSFQDRGRGEQYF. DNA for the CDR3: TGCGCCAGCAGCTTTCAGGACAGGGGGCGCGGGGAGCAGTACTTC.

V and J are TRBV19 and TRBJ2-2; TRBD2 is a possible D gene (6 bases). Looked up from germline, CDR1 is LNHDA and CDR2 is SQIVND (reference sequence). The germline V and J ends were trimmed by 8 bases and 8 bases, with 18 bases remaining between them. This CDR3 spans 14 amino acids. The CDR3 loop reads CASVGTYPRGELFF. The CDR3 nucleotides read TGTGCCAGTGTTGGGACTTACCCACGGGGGGAGCTGTTTTTT.

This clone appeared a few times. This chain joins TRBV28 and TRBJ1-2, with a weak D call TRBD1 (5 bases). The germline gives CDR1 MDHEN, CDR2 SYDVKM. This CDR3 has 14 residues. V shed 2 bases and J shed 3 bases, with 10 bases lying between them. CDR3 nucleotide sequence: TGTGCCAGCAGTTTAGGGGGAGCCCACTATGGCTACACCTTC. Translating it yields CASSLGGAHYGYTF.